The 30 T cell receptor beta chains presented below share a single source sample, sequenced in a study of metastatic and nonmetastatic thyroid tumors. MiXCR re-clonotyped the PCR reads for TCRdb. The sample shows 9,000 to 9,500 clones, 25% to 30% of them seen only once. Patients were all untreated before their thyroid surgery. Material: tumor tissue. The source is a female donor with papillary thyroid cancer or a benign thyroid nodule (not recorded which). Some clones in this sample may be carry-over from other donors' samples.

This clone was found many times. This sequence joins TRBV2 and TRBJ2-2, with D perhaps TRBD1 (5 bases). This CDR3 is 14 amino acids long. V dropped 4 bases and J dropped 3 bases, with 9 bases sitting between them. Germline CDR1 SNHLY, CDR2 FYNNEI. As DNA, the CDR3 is TGTGCCAGCAGTGTAGGCAGGGACACCGGGGAGCTGTTTTTT. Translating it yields CASSVGRDTGELFF.

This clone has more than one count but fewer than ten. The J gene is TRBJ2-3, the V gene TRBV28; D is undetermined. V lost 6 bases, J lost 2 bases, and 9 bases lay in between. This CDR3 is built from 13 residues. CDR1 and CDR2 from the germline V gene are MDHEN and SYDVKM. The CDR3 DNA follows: TGTGCCAGCAGCCCCTACTCCACAGATACGCAGTATTTT. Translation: CASSPYSTDTQYF.

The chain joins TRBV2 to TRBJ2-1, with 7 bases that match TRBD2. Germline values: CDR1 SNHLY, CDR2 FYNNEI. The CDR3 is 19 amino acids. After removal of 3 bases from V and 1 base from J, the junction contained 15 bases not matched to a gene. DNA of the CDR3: TGTGCCAGCAGTGAGATTCCGGGTGGAGGGAGGGGATCCTACAATGAGCAGTTCTTC. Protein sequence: CASSEIPGGGRGSYNEQFF.

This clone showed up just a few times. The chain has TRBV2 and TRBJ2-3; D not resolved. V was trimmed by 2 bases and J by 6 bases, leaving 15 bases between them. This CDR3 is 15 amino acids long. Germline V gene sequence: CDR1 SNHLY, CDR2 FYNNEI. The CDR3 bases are TGTGCCAGCAGTGAACCCGGGCACATCAGGGATACGCAGTATTTT. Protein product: CASSEPGHIRDTQYF.

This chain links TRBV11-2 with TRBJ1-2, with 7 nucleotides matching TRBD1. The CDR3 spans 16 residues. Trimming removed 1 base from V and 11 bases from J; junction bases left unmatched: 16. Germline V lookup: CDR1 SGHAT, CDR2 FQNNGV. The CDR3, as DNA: TGTGCCAGCAGCTTAGGAAGTCCGGGACAGCTATGTGGTTACACCTTC. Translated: CASSLGSPGQLCGYTF.

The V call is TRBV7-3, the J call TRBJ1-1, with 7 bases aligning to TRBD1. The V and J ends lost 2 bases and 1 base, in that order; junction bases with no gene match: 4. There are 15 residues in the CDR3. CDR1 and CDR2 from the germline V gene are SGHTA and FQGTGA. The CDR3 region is CASSLSTGENTEAFF. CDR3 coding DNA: TGTGCCAGCAGCTTATCAACAGGGGAGAACACTGAAGCTTTCTTT.

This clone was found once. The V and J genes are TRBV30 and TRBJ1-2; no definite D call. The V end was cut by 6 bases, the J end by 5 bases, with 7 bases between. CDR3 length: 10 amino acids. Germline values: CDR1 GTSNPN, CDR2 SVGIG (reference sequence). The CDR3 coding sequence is TGTGCCTGCCGGAGATATGGCTACACCTTC. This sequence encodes CACRRYGYTF. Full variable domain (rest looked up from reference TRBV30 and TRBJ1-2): SQTIHQWPATLVQPVGSPLSLECTVEGTSNPNLYWYRQAAGRGLQLLFYSVGIGQISSEVPQNLSASRPQDRQFILSSKKLLLSDSGFYLCACRRYGYTFGSGTRLTVV.

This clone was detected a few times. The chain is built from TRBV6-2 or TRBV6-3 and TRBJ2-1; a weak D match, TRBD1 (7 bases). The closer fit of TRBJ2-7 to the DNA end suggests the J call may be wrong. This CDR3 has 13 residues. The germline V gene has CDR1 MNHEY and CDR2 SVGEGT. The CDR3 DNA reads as TGTGCCGGAGGGGGCAGGGAGCCCTACGAGCAGTACTTC. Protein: CAGGGREPYEQYF.

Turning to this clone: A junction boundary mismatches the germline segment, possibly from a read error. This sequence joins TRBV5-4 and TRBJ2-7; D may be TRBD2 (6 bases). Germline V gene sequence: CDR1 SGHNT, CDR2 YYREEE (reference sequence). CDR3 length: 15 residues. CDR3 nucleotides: TGTGCCAGCAGCTTGGGGGCGGGATTGTCCTACGATCAGTACTTC. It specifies CASSLGAGLSYDQYF.

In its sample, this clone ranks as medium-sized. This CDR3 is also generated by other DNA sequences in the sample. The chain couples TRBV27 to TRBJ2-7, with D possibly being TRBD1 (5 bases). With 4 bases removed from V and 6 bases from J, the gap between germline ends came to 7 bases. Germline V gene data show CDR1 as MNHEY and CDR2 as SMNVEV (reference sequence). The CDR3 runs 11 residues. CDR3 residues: CASSWGSEQYF. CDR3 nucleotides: TGTGCCAGCAGTTGGGGCAGCGAGCAGTACTTC.

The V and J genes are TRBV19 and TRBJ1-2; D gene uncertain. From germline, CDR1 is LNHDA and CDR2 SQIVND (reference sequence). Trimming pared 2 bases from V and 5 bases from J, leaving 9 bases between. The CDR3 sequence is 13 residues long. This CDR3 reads CASSISRGYGYTF. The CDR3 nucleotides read TGTGCCAGTAGTATATCTCGTGGGTATGGCTACACCTTC.

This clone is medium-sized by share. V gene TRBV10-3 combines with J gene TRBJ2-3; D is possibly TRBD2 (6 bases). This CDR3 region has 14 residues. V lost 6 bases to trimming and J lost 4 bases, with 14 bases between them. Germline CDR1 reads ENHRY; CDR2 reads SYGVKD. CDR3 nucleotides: TGTGCCATCAGCCCCGGGACTGGGGCAGATACGCAGTATTTT. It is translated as CAISPGTGADTQYF.

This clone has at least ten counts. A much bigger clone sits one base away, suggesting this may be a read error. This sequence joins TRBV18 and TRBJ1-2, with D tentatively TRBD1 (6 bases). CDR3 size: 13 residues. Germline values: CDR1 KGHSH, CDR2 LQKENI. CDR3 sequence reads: CTSSPDRSSGYTF. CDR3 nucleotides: TGTACCAGCTCCCCCGACAGGTCTTCTGGCTACACCTTC. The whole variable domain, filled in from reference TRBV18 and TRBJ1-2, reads NAGVMQNPRHLVRRRGQEARLRCSPMKGHSHVYWYRQLPEEGLKFMVYLQKENIIDESGMPKERFSAEFPKEGPSILRIQQVVRGDSAAYFCTSSPDRSSGYTFGSGTRLTVV.

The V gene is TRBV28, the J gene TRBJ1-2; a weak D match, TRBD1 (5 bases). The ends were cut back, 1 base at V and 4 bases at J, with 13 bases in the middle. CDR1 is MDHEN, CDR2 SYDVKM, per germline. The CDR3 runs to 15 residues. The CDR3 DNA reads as TGTGCCAGCAGTTTATCTGGGGGACTTTCCTATGGCTACACCTTC. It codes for CASSLSGGLSYGYTF.

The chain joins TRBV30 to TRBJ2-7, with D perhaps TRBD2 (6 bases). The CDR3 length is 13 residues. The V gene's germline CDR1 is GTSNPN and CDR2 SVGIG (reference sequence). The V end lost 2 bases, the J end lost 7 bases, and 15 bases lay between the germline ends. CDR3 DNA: TGTGCCTGGAGTCGGTCAGGGAGGACAGAGCAGTACTTC. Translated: CAWSRSGRTEQYF.

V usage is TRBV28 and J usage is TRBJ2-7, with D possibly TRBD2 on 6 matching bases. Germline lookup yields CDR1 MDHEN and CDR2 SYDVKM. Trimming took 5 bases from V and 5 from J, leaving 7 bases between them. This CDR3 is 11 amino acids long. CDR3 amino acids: CASSGGNEQYF. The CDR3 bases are TGTGCCAGCAGTGGAGGGAACGAGCAGTACTTC.

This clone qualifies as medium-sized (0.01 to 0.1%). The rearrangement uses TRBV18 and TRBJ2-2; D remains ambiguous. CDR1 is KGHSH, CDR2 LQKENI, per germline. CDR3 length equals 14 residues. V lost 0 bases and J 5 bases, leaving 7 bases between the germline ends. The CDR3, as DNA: TGTGCCAGCTCACCACCGATGCGTACCGGGGAGCTGTTTTTT. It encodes CASSPPMRTGELFF. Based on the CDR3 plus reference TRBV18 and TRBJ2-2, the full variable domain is NAGVMQNPRHLVRRRGQEARLRCSPMKGHSHVYWYRQLPEEGLKFMVYLQKENIIDESGMPKERFSAEFPKEGPSILRIQQVVRGDSAAYFCASSPPMRTGELFFGEGSRLTVL.

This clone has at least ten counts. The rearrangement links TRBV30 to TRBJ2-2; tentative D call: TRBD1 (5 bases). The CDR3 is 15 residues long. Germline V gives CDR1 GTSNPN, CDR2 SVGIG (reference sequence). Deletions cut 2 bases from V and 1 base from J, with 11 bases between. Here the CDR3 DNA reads TGTGCCTGGAGTTCAGGGTCCTTGAACACCGGGGAGCTGTTTTTT. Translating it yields CAWSSGSLNTGELFF.

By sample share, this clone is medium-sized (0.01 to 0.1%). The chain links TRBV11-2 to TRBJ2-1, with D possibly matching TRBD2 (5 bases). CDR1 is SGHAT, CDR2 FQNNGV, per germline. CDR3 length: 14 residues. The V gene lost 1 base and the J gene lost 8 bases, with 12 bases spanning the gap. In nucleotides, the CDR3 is TGTGCCAGCAGCTTAGTCCAGATTAGCGATGAGCAGTTCTTC. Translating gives CASSLVQISDEQFF.

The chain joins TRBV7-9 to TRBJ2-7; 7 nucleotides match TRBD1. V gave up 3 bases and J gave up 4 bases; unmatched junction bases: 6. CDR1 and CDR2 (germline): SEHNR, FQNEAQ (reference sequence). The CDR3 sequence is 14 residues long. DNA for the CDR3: TGTGCCAGCAGCTTGGGACAGAGAAGGTACGAGCAGTACTTC. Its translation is CASSLGQRRYEQYF.

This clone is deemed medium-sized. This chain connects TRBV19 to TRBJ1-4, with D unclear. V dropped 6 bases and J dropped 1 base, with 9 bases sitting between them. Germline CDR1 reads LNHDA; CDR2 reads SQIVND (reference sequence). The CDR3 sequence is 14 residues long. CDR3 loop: CASRPGRTNEKLFF. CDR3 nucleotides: TGTGCCAGTAGACCGGGGAGAACTAATGAAAAACTGTTTTTT.

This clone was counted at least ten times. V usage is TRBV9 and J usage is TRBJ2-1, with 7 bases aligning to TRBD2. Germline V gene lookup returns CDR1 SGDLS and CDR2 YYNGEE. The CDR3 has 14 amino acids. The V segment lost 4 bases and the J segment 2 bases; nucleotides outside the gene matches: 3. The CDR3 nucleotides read TGTGCCAGCAGCCCCAGCGGGGCCTACAATGAGCAGTTCTTC. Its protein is CASSPSGAYNEQFF.

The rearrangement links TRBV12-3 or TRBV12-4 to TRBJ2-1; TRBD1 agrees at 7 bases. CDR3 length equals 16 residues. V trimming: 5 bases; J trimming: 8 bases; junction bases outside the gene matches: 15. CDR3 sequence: CASSPSVTGLVYEQFF. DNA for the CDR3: TGTGCCAGCAGTCCTTCCGTGACAGGGCTCGTGTATGAGCAGTTCTTC.

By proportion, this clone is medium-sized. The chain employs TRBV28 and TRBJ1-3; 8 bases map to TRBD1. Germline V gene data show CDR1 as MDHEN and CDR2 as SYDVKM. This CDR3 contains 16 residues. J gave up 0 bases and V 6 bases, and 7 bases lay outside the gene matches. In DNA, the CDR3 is TGTGCCAGCAGCCTACGACAGGGGCGCTCTGGAAACACCATATATTTT. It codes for CASSLRQGRSGNTIYF.

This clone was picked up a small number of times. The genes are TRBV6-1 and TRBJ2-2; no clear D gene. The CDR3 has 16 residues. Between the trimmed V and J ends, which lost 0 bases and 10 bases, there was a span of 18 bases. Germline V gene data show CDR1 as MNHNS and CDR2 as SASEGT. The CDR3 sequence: CASSEASPTIHAELFF. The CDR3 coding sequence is TGTGCCAGCAGTGAAGCGAGCCCGACCATCCACGCGGAGCTGTTTTTT.

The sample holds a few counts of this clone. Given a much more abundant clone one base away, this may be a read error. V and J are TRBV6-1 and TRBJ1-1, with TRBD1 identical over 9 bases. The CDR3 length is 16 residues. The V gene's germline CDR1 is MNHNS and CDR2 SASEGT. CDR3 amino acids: CASSEVSGQGYAEAFF. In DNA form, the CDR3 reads TGTGCCAGCAGCGAAGTGTCGGGACAGGGTTACGCTGAAGCTTTCTTT.

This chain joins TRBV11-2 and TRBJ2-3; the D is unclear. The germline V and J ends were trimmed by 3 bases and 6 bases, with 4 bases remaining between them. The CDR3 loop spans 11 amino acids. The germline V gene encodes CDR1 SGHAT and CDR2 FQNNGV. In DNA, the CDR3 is TGTGCCAGCAGCTTTGGCGATACGCAGTATTTT. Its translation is CASSFGDTQYF.

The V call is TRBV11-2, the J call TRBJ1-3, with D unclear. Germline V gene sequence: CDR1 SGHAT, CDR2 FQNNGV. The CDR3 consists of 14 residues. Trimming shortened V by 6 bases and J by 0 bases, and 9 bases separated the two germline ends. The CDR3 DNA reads TGTGCCAGCAGACCGTTCTCCTCTGGAAACACCATATATTTT. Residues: CASRPFSSGNTIYF.

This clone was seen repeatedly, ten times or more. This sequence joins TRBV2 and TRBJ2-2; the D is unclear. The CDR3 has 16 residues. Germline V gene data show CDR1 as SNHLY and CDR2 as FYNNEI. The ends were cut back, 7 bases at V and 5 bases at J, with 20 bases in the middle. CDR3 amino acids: CASTPRPGFATGELFF. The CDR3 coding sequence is TGTGCCAGCACCCCTCGTCCGGGTTTCGCGACCGGGGAGCTGTTTTTT.

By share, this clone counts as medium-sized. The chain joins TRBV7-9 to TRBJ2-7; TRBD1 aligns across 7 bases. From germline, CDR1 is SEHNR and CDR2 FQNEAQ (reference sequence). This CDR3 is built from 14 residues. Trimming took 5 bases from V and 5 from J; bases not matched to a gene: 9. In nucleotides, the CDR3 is TGTGCCAGCAGCCCCGGAGACAGGGCCCACGAGCAGTACTTC. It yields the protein CASSPGDRAHEQYF.